The 19 T cell receptor beta chains given below trace back to one sample, sequenced in a study of blood T cells in healthy people across ages. PCR was performed a second time for about 7 to 11 cycles using a sample-barcoded 5' primer and a J-beta primer mix. One entry per CDR3 protein results from TCRdb running MiXCR on the 5' RACE reads. The sample contains hundreds of thousands of distinct CDR3 sequences, around 41% of which appear only once. Sequencing was carried out using blood. The origin of the receptors is a man of 80 years or more in good health.

CDR3 sequence: CASRRDQDTQYF. CDR3 bases: TGTGCCAGCAGGCGGGACCAAGATACGCAGTATTTT. The gene calls are TRBV6-2 or TRBV6-3 and TRBJ2-3; maybe TRBD2 (6 bases). Trimming shortened V by 6 bases and J by 5 bases, and 9 bases separated the two germline ends. Germline CDR1 reads MNHEY; CDR2 reads SVGEGT. The CDR3 covers 12 residues.

In this sample, this clonotype turned up many times. This chain joins TRBV6-5 and TRBJ2-5, with D possibly TRBD1 on 5 matching bases. Trimming stripped 10 bases from V and 5 bases from J, with 17 bases between. CDR1 is MNHEY, CDR2 SVGAGI, per germline. This CDR3 region has 13 residues. The CDR3 DNA sequence: TGTGCCAACAGGACGGCGGAGAGGGAGACCCAGTACTTC. It is translated as CANRTAERETQYF.

This clonotype has ten or more counts. The rearrangement joins TRBV6-2 or TRBV6-3 to TRBJ2-3; D is possibly TRBD2 (6 bases). This CDR3 spans 14 amino acids. Trimming removed 6 bases at V and 4 bases at J, with 14 bases between. The germline gives CDR1 MNHEY, CDR2 SVGEGT. The CDR3 DNA reads TGTGCCAGCAGCACCGACGGGGACTCAGATACGCAGTATTTT. This translates into CASSTDGDSDTQYF.

The chain combines TRBV21-1 with TRBJ2-6; the D call in the table, TRBD1, was not verified against the DNA. TRBV21-1 has pseudogene status. The CDR3 runs 17 residues. Written as DNA, the CDR3 is TGTGCCAGCAGCAAATGTCAGGGGTTCTCTGGGGCCAACGTCCTGACTTTC. Translation gives CASSKCQGFSGANVLTF.

This chain links TRBV29-1 with TRBJ2-3; D remains ambiguous. Germline-derived CDR1 and CDR2 are SQVTM and ANQGSEA. This CDR3 region has 14 residues. The V and J ends lost 6 bases and 0 bases respectively, with 13 bases between them. The CDR3 is CSVLWGISTDTQYF. In DNA, the CDR3 is TGCAGCGTCCTTTGGGGAATTAGCACAGATACGCAGTATTTT.

This clonotype was seen a handful of times. The V call is TRBV7-3, the J call TRBJ2-7, with D maybe TRBD2 (6 bases). With 7 bases removed from V and 5 bases from J, the gap between germline ends came to 15 bases. The CDR3 sequence is 13 residues long. The germline V gene has CDR1 SGHTA and CDR2 FQGTGA. In nucleotides, the CDR3 is TGTGCCAGCATCCAGGGACTGGATCACGAGCAGTACTTC. Protein: CASIQGLDHEQYF. Full variable domain (remainder filled in from reference TRBV7-3 and TRBJ2-7): GAGVSQTPSNKVTEKGKYVELRCDPISGHTALYWYRQSLGQGPEFLIYFQGTGAADDSGLPNDRFFAVRPEGSVSTLKIQRTERGDSAVYLCASIQGLDHEQYFGPGTRLTVT.

This clonotype was observed many times. Here the CDR3 DNA reads TGCAGCGTCACGGGGGTCGCCTCGGGAGGGCCGACGACAGAGACCCAGTACTTC. Translated: CSVTGVASGGPTTETQYF. The chain has TRBV29-1 and TRBJ2-5, with 8 nucleotides matching TRBD2. The junction had 22 bases not matched to a gene; V was cut back by 6 bases and J by 4 bases. Germline V gene sequence: CDR1 SQVTM, CDR2 ANQGSEA. The CDR3 totals 18 residues. Drawing the rest from reference TRBV29-1 and TRBJ2-5, the complete variable domain is SAVISQKPSRDICQRGTSLTIQCQVDSQVTMMFWYRQQPGQSLTLIATANQGSEATYESGFVIDKFPISRPNLTFSTLTVSNMSPEDSSIYLCSVTGVASGGPTTETQYFGPGTRLLVL.

This clonotype was seen a few times. The chain employs TRBV12-3 or TRBV12-4 and TRBJ2-1, with 9 bases aligning to TRBD2. This CDR3 comprises 17 residues. Trimming removed 7 bases from V and 9 bases from J; junction bases left unmatched: 19. CDR3 nucleotides: TGTGCCAGCACCCGGGCAGCGGGGGGCCGGAGCCGGAGTGAGCAGTTCTTC. Translated, it gives CASTRAAGGRSRSEQFF.

The chain combines TRBV4-3 with TRBJ2-1, with 7 positions matching TRBD1. After removal of 1 base from V and 6 bases from J, the junction contained 6 bases not matched to a gene. Germline V gene lookup returns CDR1 LGHNA and CDR2 YSLEER. The CDR3 totals 15 residues. For the CDR3, the DNA is TGCGCCAGCAGCCAAGGGGCAGGGGGATTCAATGAGCAGTTCTTC. Translating it yields CASSQGAGGFNEQFF.

The CDR3 spells CASSHPGQGGYEQYF. The CDR3 nucleotides are TGTGCCAGCAGCCACCCGGGACAGGGGGGGTACGAGCAGTACTTC. The chain employs TRBV14 and TRBJ2-4; 11 bases align to TRBD1. The J call may be incorrect, as the DNA end agrees better with TRBJ2-7. The CDR3 sequence is 15 residues long. Germline V gene lookup returns CDR1 SGHDN and CDR2 FVKESK.

In this sample, this clonotype turned up a few times. Possible read error: a much larger clone is one base away. The chain employs TRBV6-2 or TRBV6-3 and TRBJ2-5; perhaps TRBD2 as D (5 bases). This CDR3 has 15 amino acids. Germline CDR1 MNHEY, CDR2 SVGEGT. CDR3 residues: CASSLINGVQETRYF. The CDR3 bases are TGTGCCAGCAGTCTCATTAACGGGGTCCAAGAGACCCGGTACTTC.

The V gene is TRBV7-2, the J gene TRBJ2-5; 11 nucleotides agree with TRBD2. The trim removed 5 bases at V and 11 bases at J, leaving 22 bases unmatched. This CDR3 spans 18 amino acids. The V gene's germline CDR1 is SGHTA and CDR2 FQGNSA. CDR3 region: CASSLTRGGTSGSNEQYF. The CDR3 DNA reads TGTGCCAGCAGCCTCACTCGGGGGGGGACTAGCGGATCAAATGAGCAGTACTTC.

The gene calls are TRBV5-1 and TRBJ1-2; no clear D. The CDR3 loop spans 15 amino acids. CDR1 SGHRS and CDR2 YFSETQ come from the germline V gene. Trimming cost V 2 bases and J 5 bases, with 16 bases left between them. CDR3 loop: CASSFDISQSYGYTF. The CDR3 nucleotides are TGCGCCAGCAGCTTTGACATCTCCCAAAGTTATGGCTACACCTTC.

This clonotype was observed a handful of times. V is TRBV27 and J is TRBJ1-6; 7 bases are shared with TRBD1. The CDR3 has 14 residues. J lost 11 bases, V lost 6 bases, and 10 bases had no gene match. Germline lookup yields CDR1 MNHEY and CDR2 SMNVEV (reference sequence). CDR3 residues: CASSLYRGSAPLHF. CDR3 bases: TGTGCCAGCAGCCTCTACAGGGGAAGTGCACCCCTCCACTTT.

This clonotype was recorded once. This sequence joins TRBV6-2 or TRBV6-3 and TRBJ2-7; TRBD2 matches 7 bases. V lost 1 base and J lost 0; bases outside the gene matches: 3. The germline CDR1 and CDR2 sequences are MNHEY and SVGEGT. The CDR3 covers 15 residues. The CDR3 loop is CASSYLASGSYEQYF. CDR3 nucleotide sequence: TGTGCCAGCAGTTACTTGGCTAGCGGCTCCTACGAGCAGTACTTC.

The chain has TRBV20-1 and TRBJ1-1, with D perhaps TRBD1 (5 bases). The germline V and J ends were trimmed by 4 bases and 2 bases, with 17 bases remaining between them. Germline loops: CDR1 DFQATT, CDR2 SNEGSKA (reference sequence). CDR3 size: 15 residues. Here the CDR3 DNA reads TGCAGTGCTATATCAAGGGGCAGGGCCAACACTGAAGCTTTCTTT. It is translated as CSAISRGRANTEAFF.

This clonotype was counted a few times. The genes are TRBV30 and TRBJ2-3; TRBD1 matches 11 bases. Trimming at V came to 1 base and at J to 3 bases, leaving 3 bases not matched to a gene. Germline V gene lookup returns CDR1 GTSNPN and CDR2 SVGIG (reference sequence). This CDR3 spans 15 amino acids. The CDR3: CAWSDGTGGTDTQYF. The CDR3 coding sequence is TGTGCCTGGAGTGACGGGACAGGGGGAACAGATACGCAGTATTTT.

The chain recombines TRBV7-9 with TRBJ1-1; TRBD1 is a possible D gene (5 bases). Germline V gene sequence: CDR1 SEHNR, CDR2 FQNEAQ (reference sequence). The ends were cut back, 5 bases at V and 0 bases at J, with 10 bases in the middle. CDR3 size: 14 residues. CDR3: CASSRGVLNTEAFF. The CDR3 DNA follows: TGTGCCAGCAGCCGGGGCGTCCTGAACACTGAAGCTTTCTTT.

The chain carries TRBV2 and TRBJ1-1; D is perhaps TRBD1 (5 bases). The V end lost 5 bases, the J end lost 5 bases, and 18 bases lay between the germline ends. This CDR3 has 15 amino acids. Germline V gene sequence: CDR1 SNHLY, CDR2 FYNNEI. The CDR3: CASSPQVRGGTEAFF. In DNA form, the CDR3 reads TGTGCCAGCAGTCCACAGGTCCGAGGCGGTACTGAAGCTTTCTTT.